The 20 T cell receptor beta chains below come from one sample, sequenced in a study of shared clonotypes between healthy human individuals (dated by TCRdb to 2020 to 2022). The receptor library was made with the immunoSEQ multiplex PCR assay. What TCRdb holds here is the immuneACCESS table cut down to in-frame rearrangements. Part of the clones is not present; checked against another copy, under half of the missing clones reflect an unresolved V gene, and the others are unexplained. Across this sample there are about 2 million clones, with about 95% seen only once. The top ten hold under 1.5% of the sample. CD8 naive samples consisted of CD45RO-negative cells that were positively selected for CCR7, yielding a CD45RA+CCR7+ population without TemRA cells. What was sequenced was naive CD8+ T cells sorted from blood. Read against the paper, the sample's cell subset or site label means: CD45RA+CCR7+. The receptors were gathered from a man aged 18 to 30 in good health.

This clone appeared a few times. This chain uses TRBV30 with TRBJ1-1; D is uncertain. The V end was cut by 0 bases, the J end by 4 bases, with 12 bases between. The CDR3 is 14 residues long. From germline, CDR1 is GTSNPN and CDR2 SVGIG (reference sequence). CDR3 nucleotide sequence: TGTGCCTGGAGTGTTTTGGGTGGGCCCACTGAAGCTTTCTTT. Translated, it gives CAWSVLGGPTEAFF.

The chain has TRBV5-1 and TRBJ2-5, with TRBD2 identical over 8 bases. The CDR3 length is 17 residues. Germline lookup yields CDR1 SGHRS and CDR2 YFSETQ. After removal of 0 bases from V and 3 bases from J, the junction contained 10 bases not matched to a gene. The CDR3 sequence: CASSLDPTAGEEETQYF. The DNA of the CDR3 is TGCGCCAGCAGCTTGGACCCCACAGCGGGAGAGGAAGAGACCCAGTACTTC. The full variable domain, completed using reference TRBV5-1 and TRBJ2-5, is KAGVTQTPRYLIKTRGQQVTLSCSPISGHRSVSWYQQTPGQGLQFLFEYFSETQRNKGNFPGRFSGRQFSNSRSEMNVSTLELGDSALYLCASSLDPTAGEEETQYFGPGTRLLVL.

The rearrangement links TRBV7-8 to TRBJ2-7; 14 nucleotides match TRBD2. The trim removed 4 bases at V and 6 bases at J, leaving 8 bases unmatched. The germline V gene encodes CDR1 SGHVS and CDR2 FQNEAQ. CDR3 size: 16 residues. The CDR3 DNA sequence: TGTGCCAGCAGCTCGGGACTAGCGGGAGTTATCGTCGAGCAGTACTTC. It encodes CASSSGLAGVIVEQYF.

V and J are TRBV7-2 and TRBJ2-1, with D perhaps assigned TRBD1 or TRBD2 (6 bases each). Germline-derived CDR1 and CDR2 are SGHTA and FQGNSA. With 7 bases removed from V and 12 bases from J, the gap between germline ends came to 19 bases. The CDR3 is made up of 13 amino acids. The CDR3 coding sequence is TGTGCCAGCACCTGGGGGGCAGGAAGTGGGCAGTTCTTC. Residues: CASTWGAGSGQFF.

Regarding this clone: This CDR3 is also generated by other DNA sequences in the sample. CDR3 DNA: TGTGCCAGTAGCCTTAGCGGTTACTCCTACAATGAGCAGTTCTTC. Its protein product is CASSLSGYSYNEQFF. This chain links TRBV19 with TRBJ2-1, with D perhaps matching TRBD2 (6 bases). V was trimmed by 6 bases and J by 0 bases, leaving 12 bases between them. The CDR3 spans 15 residues. The germline V gene encodes CDR1 LNHDA and CDR2 SQIVND (reference sequence).

This clone was recorded only once. Other DNA sequences in this sample translate to the same CDR3. The rearrangement uses TRBV30 and TRBJ2-7; D call uncertain. The germline V gene has CDR1 GTSNPN and CDR2 SVGIG (reference sequence). The CDR3 has 13 residues. Trimming stripped 3 bases from V and 1 base from J, with 10 bases between. This chain's CDR3 is CAWSVGRSYEQYF. As DNA, the CDR3 is TGTGCCTGGAGCGTCGGCAGATCCTACGAGCAGTACTTC.

This chain joins TRBV7-6 and TRBJ2-2; TRBD2 agrees at 9 bases. CDR3 length: 16 amino acids. V lost 5 bases and J lost 2; bases outside the gene matches: 6. The germline gives CDR1 SGHVS, CDR2 FNYEAQ. CDR3 nucleotides: TGTGCCAGCAGCGTATATAGCGGGGGCAACACCGGGGAGCTGTTTTTT. This codes for CASSVYSGGNTGELFF.

The rearrangement uses TRBV28 and TRBJ2-2, with D possibly matching TRBD1 (5 bases). This CDR3 region has 14 residues. CDR1 and CDR2 (germline): MDHEN, SYDVKM. With 4 bases removed from V and 0 bases from J, the gap between germline ends came to 6 bases. CDR3 amino acids: CASSWGSNTGELFF. The CDR3 DNA follows: TGTGCCAGCAGTTGGGGCTCGAACACCGGGGAGCTGTTTTTT.

The CDR3 DNA reads TGTGCCAGTACCCTCCGGGACGGGAGCTCCTACGAGCAGTACTTC. Translating it yields CASTLRDGSSYEQYF. The rearrangement uses TRBV5-5 and TRBJ2-7, with D possibly being TRBD2 (6 bases). The germline V gene encodes CDR1 SGHKS and CDR2 YYEKEE (reference sequence). CDR3 length equals 15 residues. V lost 8 bases, J lost 0 bases, and 18 bases lay in between.

V is TRBV2 and J is TRBJ2-7, with 7 bases fitting TRBD2. The V gene end was trimmed by 4 bases and the J gene end by 4 bases; junction bases not matched to a gene: 4. CDR3 size: 13 residues. Germline loops: CDR1 SNHLY, CDR2 FYNNEI. The DNA of the CDR3 is TGTGCCAGCAGTGCCGCTAGCGGTTACGAGCAGTACTTC. As protein: CASSAASGYEQYF.

This clone was observed a handful of times. Other DNA sequences from this sample encode an identical CDR3 as well. V usage is TRBV2 and J usage is TRBJ2-7, with 8 bases identical to TRBD1. In germline, CDR1 is SNHLY, CDR2 FYNNEI. The ends lost 1 base at V and 0 bases at J; junction bases unmatched: 2. The CDR3 is 15 residues long. The CDR3 DNA follows: TGTGCCAGCAGTGAAGGGACAGGGAGCTCCTACGAGCAGTACTTC. Its translation is CASSEGTGSSYEQYF.

This chain connects TRBV9 to TRBJ1-2; unclear D gene. This CDR3 comprises 13 residues. Germline V gives CDR1 SGDLS, CDR2 YYNGEE. V dropped 2 bases and J dropped 8 bases, with 13 bases sitting between them. The CDR3 region has the DNA TGTGCCAGCAGCGTCGACCGAGAACTCGGCTACACCTTC. Amino acid sequence: CASSVDRELGYTF.

This rearrangement joins TRBV30 to TRBJ2-3; 8 bases are shared with TRBD2. CDR3 length: 13 residues. V was pared by 5 bases and J by 5 bases, with 6 bases of the junction left unmatched. Germline CDR1 reads GTSNPN; CDR2 reads SVGIG (reference sequence). CDR3 amino acids: CAWVAGSGDTQYF. The CDR3 coding sequence is TGTGCCTGGGTAGCGGGATCGGGAGATACGCAGTATTTT.

The chain is built from TRBV7-5 and TRBJ2-7. TRBV7-5 is described as a pseudogene. CDR3 length: 17 residues. The CDR3 region is CARRPLGCRDGTPGQYF. The DNA of the CDR3 is TGTGCCAGAAGGCCATTAGGTTGCCGCGACGGGACCCCTGGGCAGTACTTC.

The rearrangement joins TRBV27 to TRBJ2-5, with D hard to call. V was shortened by 1 base and J by 6 bases, with 21 bases between the two germline ends. The germline V gene encodes CDR1 MNHEY and CDR2 SMNVEV (reference sequence). This CDR3 region has 17 residues. The CDR3 DNA follows: TGTGCCAGCAGTTTATTACGCGGTATACCGACCCCACAGACCCAGTACTTC. As protein: CASSLLRGIPTPQTQYF.

The chain joins TRBV7-8 to TRBJ2-1, with TRBD1 identical over 11 bases. V lost 5 bases to trimming and J lost 8 bases; unmatched junction nucleotides: 8. The length of the CDR3 is 15 residues. The germline V gene has CDR1 SGHVS and CDR2 FQNEAQ. CDR3 nucleotide sequence: TGTGCCAGCAGCCCCCGGACAGGGGGCTGGGATGAGCAGTTCTTC. Its translation is CASSPRTGGWDEQFF.

As for this clone: Sequence at one end of the junction differs from germline and may be a read error. The rearrangement uses TRBV6-1 and TRBJ2-7, with 9 bases aligning to TRBD1. Germline values: CDR1 MNHNS, CDR2 SASEGT. The CDR3 is made up of 16 amino acids. The CDR3 sequence is CAGSGHTQNRGPEQYF. DNA for the CDR3: TGTGCCGGCAGTGGACATACTCAAAACAGGGGGCCCGAGCAGTACTTC.

On this clone itself: Other DNA sequences in this sample translate to the same CDR3. The chain combines TRBV5-4 with TRBJ2-7; 8 bases fit TRBD2. Per the germline V gene, CDR1 is SGHNT and CDR2 is YYREEE (reference sequence). This CDR3 is built from 14 residues. V shed 4 bases and J 0 bases; nucleotides not matched to a gene: 3. The CDR3 here is CASSTGTSSYEQYF. Here the CDR3 DNA reads TGTGCCAGCAGCACCGGGACTAGCTCCTACGAGCAGTACTTC.

The V and J genes are TRBV9 and TRBJ2-1; 12 positions agree with TRBD2. There are 17 residues in the CDR3. V was pared by 3 bases and J by 8 bases, with 12 bases of the junction left unmatched. Germline CDR1 SGDLS, CDR2 YYNGEE. The chain's CDR3 is CASSDWGTSGRLDEQFF. CDR3 coding DNA: TGTGCCAGCAGCGACTGGGGCACTAGCGGGAGGCTAGATGAGCAGTTCTTC.

The chain couples TRBV5-1 to TRBJ2-1, with 11 bases lining up with TRBD2. The CDR3 is made up of 15 amino acids. V was clipped by 2 bases and J by 7 bases; unmatched bases: 5. The germline V gene has CDR1 SGHRS and CDR2 YFSETQ. Here the CDR3 reads CASSFGVAGGNEQFF. The CDR3 nucleotides are TGCGCCAGCAGCTTTGGGGTAGCGGGAGGGAATGAGCAGTTCTTC.